Shown below are 12 T cell receptor beta chains from a single sample sequenced in a study of response to subunit inactivated influenza vaccine. Via MiXCR, TCRdb re-called the RT-PCR reads, giving one row per CDR3 protein. The sample holds 500,000 to 600,000 distinct CDR3 sequences, about 10% seen once. The data also belong to a second study, concerning T cells expressing NK-cell markers. That work states: TCR beta cDNA was made by 5'RACE template switching with UMIs.

Sequences were derived from PBMCs from blood, sampled on the day of vaccination. Receptor source: a man aged 50 or older who received an inactivated influenza vaccine.

The CDR3, as DNA: TGTGCCAGCAGCTTAGTCTCCGGGACTAGCGGCTTAGAGCAGTTCTTC. It encodes CASSLVSGTSGLEQFF. The chain employs TRBV7-3 and TRBJ2-1, with 11 positions matching TRBD2. The CDR3 extends over 16 amino acids. V shed 2 bases and J 10 bases; nucleotides not matched to a gene: 10. Germline V lookup: CDR1 SGHTA, CDR2 FQGTGA.

Ten or more counts support this clonotype. The V call is TRBV29-1, the J call TRBJ2-1; 12 bases are shared with TRBD2. The CDR3 runs 13 residues. From germline, CDR1 is SQVTM and CDR2 ANQGSEA. The V segment lost 4 bases and the J segment 10 bases; nucleotides outside the gene matches: 5. CDR3 region: CSVGGLAGKEQFF. For the CDR3, the DNA is TGCAGCGTTGGTGGACTAGCGGGAAAAGAGCAGTTCTTC.

There are many counts of this clonotype. The V gene is TRBV5-1, the J gene TRBJ1-6; D not certain. V was clipped by 4 bases and J by 7 bases, with 9 bases between them. The CDR3 has 13 residues. Per germline, CDR1 SGHRS and CDR2 YFSETQ. The CDR3 region is CASSPSRNSPLHF. CDR3 bases: TGCGCCAGCAGCCCTTCAAGGAATTCACCCCTCCACTTT.

For the CDR3, the DNA is TGCGCCAGCAGCCAAGATTGGCGGGAGATGAATGAGCAGTTCTTC. Translation gives CASSQDWREMNEQFF. J is TRBJ2-1 and V is TRBV4-3; TRBD2 matches at 7 bases. The length of the CDR3 is 15 residues. The J segment lost 7 bases and the V segment lost 0 bases, leaving 6 bases of the junction unmatched. In germline, CDR1 is LGHNA, CDR2 YSLEER.

A few counts support this clonotype. V gene TRBV24-1 combines with J gene TRBJ1-5; D possibly corresponds to TRBD1 (6 bases). The V gene lost 2 bases and the J gene lost 12 bases, with 16 bases spanning the gap. Germline loops: CDR1 KGHDR, CDR2 SFDVKD. The CDR3 loop spans 14 amino acids. CDR3 in DNA: TGTGCCACCAGTGATTCTTGGACAGAAGGTCTCCAGCATTTT. Translating gives CATSDSWTEGLQHF.

In its sample, this clonotype was seen a few times. The chain couples TRBV28 to TRBJ2-1; D may correspond to TRBD1 or TRBD2 (7 bases each). The CDR3 loop spans 16 amino acids. The ends were cut back, 5 bases at V and 5 bases at J, with 19 bases in the middle. Germline V gene sequence: CDR1 MDHEN, CDR2 SYDVKM. The CDR3 coding sequence is TGTGCCAGCAGTCCCTATGCAGGGGGGGGTAACAATGAGCAGTTCTTC. Its protein is CASSPYAGGGNNEQFF.

CDR3 sequence: CASSSQANSPLHF. The CDR3 nucleotides read TGTGCCAGCAGCTCCCAGGCGAATTCACCCCTCCACTTT. The chain joins TRBV11-2 to TRBJ1-6; D is ambiguous. The germline V gene has CDR1 SGHAT and CDR2 FQNNGV. This CDR3 region has 13 residues. V shed 4 bases and J shed 7 bases, with 8 bases lying between them. Full variable domain (missing parts from reference TRBV11-2 and TRBJ1-6): EAGVAQSPRYKIIEKRQSVAFWCNPISGHATLYWYQQILGQGPKLLIQFQNNGVVDDSQLPKDRFSAERLKGVDSTLKIQPAKLEDSAVYLCASSSQANSPLHFGNGTRLTVT.

This chain uses TRBV20-1 with TRBJ2-1; D remains unclear. The CDR3 consists of 12 residues. V was cut by 3 bases and J by 4 bases, with 7 bases left in between. Germline V gene sequence: CDR1 DFQATT, CDR2 SNEGSKA (reference sequence). CDR3 region: CSASFQYNEQFF. In DNA form, the CDR3 reads TGCAGTGCTAGTTTCCAATACAATGAGCAGTTCTTC.

The chain carries TRBV12-3 or TRBV12-4 and TRBJ2-1; no firm D call. With 0 bases removed from V and 3 bases from J, the gap between germline ends came to 6 bases. The CDR3 loop spans 14 amino acids. This chain's CDR3 is CASSLARGYNEQFF. Here the CDR3 DNA reads TGTGCCAGCAGTTTAGCGCGTGGCTACAATGAGCAGTTCTTC.

There are a few counts of this clonotype. The chain employs TRBV6-2 or TRBV6-3 and TRBJ2-3; 7 bases match TRBD1. This CDR3 region has 14 residues. The germline gives CDR1 MNHEY, CDR2 SVGEGT. The trim removed 6 bases at V and 9 bases at J, leaving 12 bases unmatched. The CDR3 region has the DNA TGTGCCAGCAGCAGGGGGACCAGCCCGCACACGCAGTATTTT. It yields the protein CASSRGTSPHTQYF.

This clonotype has at least ten counts. The chain combines TRBV29-1 with TRBJ2-2; 8 bases fit TRBD1. Trimming took 7 bases from V and 0 from J; bases not matched to a gene: 16. Germline CDR1 SQVTM, CDR2 ANQGSEA. The CDR3 runs 18 residues. CDR3 sequence: CSASPQGAGPANTGELFF. The CDR3 DNA reads as TGCAGCGCCTCCCCGCAGGGGGCGGGCCCCGCGAACACCGGGGAGCTGTTTTTT.

This clonotype showed up many times. CDR3 nucleotide sequence: TGTGCCAGCAGCTTAGGCATGTCTAATTCACCCCTCCACTTT. Residues: CASSLGMSNSPLHF. The chain combines TRBV7-2 with TRBJ1-6; D is unclear. CDR3 length equals 14 residues. The germline V and J ends were trimmed by 1 base and 6 bases, with 7 bases remaining between them. Germline CDR1 and CDR2: SGHTA and FQGNSA.